This T cell receptor (beta chain) was retrieved from a study of blood T cell repertoires in COVID-19. Study in general: Sites in the United States, Italy and Spain provided acute and convalescent COVID-19 samples. PBMCs, B-cell-depleted T cells, or T cells were the source of the cDNA or gDNA that made up the material.

This CDR3 region has 13 residues. Between the trimmed V and J ends, which lost 0 bases and 6 bases, there was a span of 5 bases. CDR1 WSHSY and CDR2 SAAADI come from the germline V gene. TCRdb's copy holds only in-frame clones and misses some; the assay was immunoSEQ multiplex PCR. Here the sample spans about 140,000 clones, around 81% being singletons. The chain has TRBV10-2 and TRBJ2-2; D unresolved. The source of this sequence is an older woman with acute or convalescent COVID-19. The sequencing sample was made of peripheral blood. This CDR3 reads CASSESTAGELFF. As DNA, the CDR3 is TGCGCCAGCAGTGAGTCGACTGCCGGGGAGCTGTTTTTT.